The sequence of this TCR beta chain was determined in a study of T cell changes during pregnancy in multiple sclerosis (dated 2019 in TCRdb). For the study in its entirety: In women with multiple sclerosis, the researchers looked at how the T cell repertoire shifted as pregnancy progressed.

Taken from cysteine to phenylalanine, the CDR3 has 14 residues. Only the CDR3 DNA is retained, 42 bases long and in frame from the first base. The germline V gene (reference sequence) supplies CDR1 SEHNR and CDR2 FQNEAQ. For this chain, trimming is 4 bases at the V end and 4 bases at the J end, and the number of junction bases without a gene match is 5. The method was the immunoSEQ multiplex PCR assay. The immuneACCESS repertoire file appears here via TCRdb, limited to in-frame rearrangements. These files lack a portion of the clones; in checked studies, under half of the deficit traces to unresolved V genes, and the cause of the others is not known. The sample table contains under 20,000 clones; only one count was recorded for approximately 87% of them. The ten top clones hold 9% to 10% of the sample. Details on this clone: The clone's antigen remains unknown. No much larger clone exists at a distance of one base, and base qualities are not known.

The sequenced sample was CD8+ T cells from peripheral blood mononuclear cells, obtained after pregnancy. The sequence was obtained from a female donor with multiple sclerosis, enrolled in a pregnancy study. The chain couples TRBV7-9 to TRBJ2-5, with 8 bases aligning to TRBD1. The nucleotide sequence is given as TGTGCCAGCAGCTCCGGACAGGGAGTAGAGACCCAGTACTTC. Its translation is CASSSGQGVETQYF.